The 27 T cell receptor beta chains reported below all come from one sample, sequenced in a study of cytomegalovirus exposure and HLA in healthy donors. Generated by immunoSEQ multiplex PCR, the TCRdb table keeps only in-frame clones and is missing some. The sample carries roughly 260,000 clones, 90% recorded once. The sample taken for sequencing was PBMCs. The receptors shown here come from a woman aged 18 to 35 in good health and CMV-seronegative.

This clone came up once. This chain's CDR3 is CASSSNRGGLSYEQYF. In DNA, the CDR3 is TGTGCCAGCAGCTCCAACCGGGGGGGCCTCTCCTACGAGCAGTACTTC. The chain combines TRBV7-9 with TRBJ2-7; TRBD2 aligns across 8 bases. V lost 4 bases to trimming and J lost 0 bases; unmatched junction nucleotides: 8. The CDR3 covers 16 residues. From germline, CDR1 is SEHNR and CDR2 FQNEAQ (reference sequence).

This clone was observed once. The J gene is TRBJ1-2, the V gene TRBV10-3, with TRBD1 matching 9 bases. The CDR3 extends over 15 amino acids. Germline V lookup: CDR1 ENHRY, CDR2 SYGVKD. With 4 bases clipped from V and 7 bases from J, the junction kept 10 bases outside the gene matches. CDR3 region: CAISARTGDYGGYTF. CDR3 nucleotides: TGTGCCATCAGTGCCCGGACAGGGGATTATGGTGGCTACACCTTC.

This rearrangement joins TRBV6-5 to TRBJ1-6, with a tentative D call TRBD1 (6 bases). CDR1 and CDR2 (germline): MNHEY, SVGAGI. The CDR3 contains 16 residues. The V end was cut by 6 bases, the J end by 5 bases, with 17 bases between. Here the CDR3 DNA reads TGTGCCAGCAGCTACCAACCTCGGACAGATAATTCACCCCTCCACTTT. It is translated as CASSYQPRTDNSPLHF.

The chain employs TRBV27 and TRBJ2-3; possibly TRBD1 for D (6 bases). CDR1 and CDR2 from the germline V gene are MNHEY and SMNVEV (reference sequence). Trimming shortened V by 8 bases and J by 9 bases, and 12 bases separated the two germline ends. The CDR3 is 11 amino acids. DNA for the CDR3: TGTGCCAGCGGGGCAGGGGAGACGCAGTATTTT. Translating it yields CASGAGETQYF.

The rearrangement joins TRBV29-1 to TRBJ2-1, with 8 bases matching TRBD2. This CDR3 spans 14 amino acids. Per the germline V gene, CDR1 is SQVTM and CDR2 is ANQGSEA. The junction had 9 bases not matched to a gene; V was cut back by 5 bases and J by 6 bases. The DNA for the CDR3 is TGCAGCGTTTCGTCCGGGACTAGACTCAATGAGCAGTTCTTC. Amino acid sequence: CSVSSGTRLNEQFF.

This chain uses TRBV7-3 with TRBJ2-3; 7 nucleotides line up with TRBD2. Germline CDR1 SGHTA, CDR2 FQGTGA. Germline trimming cut 4 bases from V and 1 base from J; bases unmatched to any gene: 14. The CDR3 spans 18 residues. CDR3 loop: CASSSERGISPRTDTQYF. DNA for the CDR3: TGTGCCAGCAGCTCCGAGCGGGGAATCTCCCCTCGCACAGATACGCAGTATTTT.

This chain joins TRBV27 and TRBJ2-2; D uncertain. The V gene lost 5 bases and the J gene lost 0 bases, with 13 bases spanning the gap. Germline-derived CDR1 and CDR2 are MNHEY and SMNVEV (reference sequence). The CDR3 covers 16 residues. CDR3 DNA: TGTGCCAGCAGTCTACGACTTAACGCGAACACCGGGGAGCTGTTTTTT. Amino acid sequence: CASSLRLNANTGELFF.

V usage is TRBV28 and J usage is TRBJ2-7; 9 bases line up with TRBD2. Germline CDR1 MDHEN, CDR2 SYDVKM. Trimming removed 1 base from V and 4 bases from J; junction bases left unmatched: 8. The CDR3 sequence is 16 residues long. This chain's CDR3 is CASSLYRASGNYEQYF. The CDR3 DNA reads as TGTGCCAGCAGTTTATATCGGGCTAGCGGGAATTACGAGCAGTACTTC.

The chain has TRBV27 and TRBJ2-7, with 8 bases lining up with TRBD1. The CDR3 is 14 residues long. Trimming at V came to 3 bases and at J to 6 bases, leaving 7 bases not matched to a gene. Germline CDR1 is MNHEY and CDR2 is SMNVEV (reference sequence). The CDR3 DNA is TGTGCCAGCAGTTTCGGGACAGGAGTCTCCGAGCAGTACTTC. Translated: CASSFGTGVSEQYF.

This sequence joins TRBV4-3 and TRBJ1-2; D perhaps matches TRBD1 (6 bases). The CDR3 has 15 amino acids. Germline loops: CDR1 LGHNA, CDR2 YSLEER. Trimming cost V 2 bases and J 2 bases, with 12 bases left between them. The CDR3 DNA follows: TGCGCCAGCAGCCAACAACCAGGGGAAAACTATGGCTACACCTTC. Protein: CASSQQPGENYGYTF.

The chain carries TRBV29-1 and TRBJ2-7; 7 nucleotides align to TRBD1. The V gene's germline CDR1 is SQVTM and CDR2 ANQGSEA. The CDR3 is made up of 12 amino acids. With V trimmed by 6 bases and J by 1 base, 3 bases remained unmatched. CDR3 in amino acids: CSVRDRSYEQYF. In nucleotides, the CDR3 is TGCAGCGTGAGGGACAGATCCTACGAGCAGTACTTC.

The chain uses TRBV7-9 and TRBJ2-1, with 11 bases matching TRBD2. The germline V gene encodes CDR1 SEHNR and CDR2 FQNEAQ (reference sequence). The CDR3 is 17 amino acids. Unmatched junction bases numbered 6, after V lost 5 bases and J lost 0 bases. For the CDR3, the DNA is TGTGCCAGCAGCCCTACTAGCGGGGGCTACTCCTACAATGAGCAGTTCTTC. Its protein product is CASSPTSGGYSYNEQFF.

As to this clone: Other DNA sequences in the sample encode the same CDR3. The chain joins TRBV7-2 to TRBJ2-5, with 8 bases identical to TRBD1. Unmatched junction bases numbered 6, after V lost 3 bases and J lost 9 bases. Germline assignment: CDR1 SGHTA and CDR2 FQGNSA. This CDR3 region has 13 residues. The CDR3: CASSLDREEPQYF. The CDR3 region has the DNA TGTGCCAGCAGCTTGGACAGGGAGGAGCCCCAGTACTTC.

The genes are TRBV27 and TRBJ2-4; 7 bases map to TRBD2. CDR3 length: 13 amino acids. Germline V gives CDR1 MNHEY, CDR2 SMNVEV (reference sequence). Trimming cost V 0 bases and J 8 bases; bases outside gene matches: 1. The CDR3 bases are TGTGCCAGCAGTTTATCAGGGAGGGACATTCAGTACTTC. Protein sequence: CASSLSGRDIQYF.

J is TRBJ2-3 and V is TRBV6-6; D is ambiguous. Deletions cut 0 bases from V and 3 bases from J, with 13 bases between. Germline V CDR1 and CDR2: MNHNY, SVGAGI (reference sequence). CDR3 size: 16 residues. DNA of the CDR3: TGTGCCAGCAGTTACTCTCGACTCTCTTGGACAGATACGCAGTATTTT. It yields the protein CASSYSRLSWTDTQYF.

The V call is TRBV7-9, the J call TRBJ2-1, with D unresolved. The V gene's germline CDR1 is SEHNR and CDR2 FQNEAQ (reference sequence). Trimming pared 1 base from V and 0 bases from J, leaving 7 bases between. This CDR3 region has 15 residues. The CDR3: CASSLVGSSYNEQFF. CDR3 sequence (DNA): TGTGCCAGCAGCTTAGTTGGTAGCTCCTACAATGAGCAGTTCTTC.

A remark on this clone: Other DNA sequences in this specimen translate into the identical CDR3. The J gene is TRBJ2-3, the V gene TRBV27, with D hard to call. The V end lost 6 bases, the J end lost 6 bases, and 10 bases lay between the germline ends. This CDR3 has 12 amino acids. Looked up from germline, CDR1 is MNHEY and CDR2 is SMNVEV (reference sequence). DNA for the CDR3: TGTGCCAGCAGGACATCGGCTGATACGCAGTATTTT. It is translated as CASRTSADTQYF.

The chain combines TRBV5-6 with TRBJ2-5, with 7 bases fitting TRBD1. The CDR3 is 15 amino acids. Trimming took 3 bases from V and 3 from J; bases not matched to a gene: 8. Germline CDR1 reads SGHDT; CDR2 reads YYEEEE. Here the CDR3 reads CASSSGPGTEETQYF. Written as DNA, the CDR3 is TGTGCCAGCAGCTCAGGACCCGGGACAGAAGAGACCCAGTACTTC.

The chain combines TRBV28 with TRBJ1-2; D unclear. The germline gives CDR1 MDHEN, CDR2 SYDVKM. This CDR3 region has 11 residues. V lost 10 bases and J 6 bases, leaving 12 bases between the germline ends. CDR3 residues: CATAARDGYTF. CDR3 nucleotides: TGTGCCACCGCGGCCCGAGATGGCTACACCTTC.

As concerns this clone: Within the sample, other DNA sequences also encode this same CDR3. The chain joins TRBV5-1 to TRBJ2-7; D may be TRBD1 (7 bases). The CDR3 spans 14 residues. Germline V gives CDR1 SGHRS, CDR2 YFSETQ. The germline V and J ends were trimmed by 4 bases and 2 bases, with 13 bases remaining between them. Written as DNA, the CDR3 is TGCGCCAGCAGCCGGGGGCAGGGGGCCTACGAGCAGTACTTC. The encoded protein is CASSRGQGAYEQYF.

The CDR3 DNA reads as TGCGCCAGCAGCACGCAGGGGGCAGGGGGAACTGAAGCTTTCTTT. As protein: CASSTQGAGGTEAFF. This chain connects TRBV5-1 to TRBJ1-1; 8 nucleotides align to TRBD1. Germline values: CDR1 SGHRS, CDR2 YFSETQ. Trimming took 4 bases from V and 5 from J; bases not matched to a gene: 10. This CDR3 region has 15 residues. Supplemented by reference TRBV5-1 and TRBJ1-1, the full variable domain reads KAGVTQTPRYLIKTRGQQVTLSCSPISGHRSVSWYQQTPGQGLQFLFEYFSETQRNKGNFPGRFSGRQFSNSRSEMNVSTLELGDSALYLCASSTQGAGGTEAFFGQGTRLTVV.

The V gene is TRBV28, the J gene TRBJ2-1, with unresolved D. Germline V gene lookup returns CDR1 MDHEN and CDR2 SYDVKM. This CDR3 has 16 residues. The ends were cut back, 4 bases at V and 0 bases at J, with 13 bases in the middle. The CDR3 sequence is CASSSSSPSSYNEQFF. CDR3 bases: TGTGCCAGCAGTTCCTCGTCTCCCAGCTCCTACAATGAGCAGTTCTTC.

This clone has a single count. The gene calls are TRBV6-6 and TRBJ1-1; D ambiguous. CDR1 is MNHNY, CDR2 SVGAGI, per germline (reference sequence). Deletions cut 6 bases from V and 7 bases from J, with 15 bases between. The CDR3 loop spans 13 amino acids. The CDR3 nucleotides are TGTGCCAGCAGCTACACAAGGAGCCTTGAAGCTTTCTTT. Residues: CASSYTRSLEAFF.

This clone was picked up one time. V is TRBV27 and J is TRBJ1-6; no reliable D call. Germline CDR1 MNHEY, CDR2 SMNVEV (reference sequence). The V end lost 8 bases, the J end lost 3 bases, and 14 bases lay between the germline ends. The CDR3 is made up of 15 amino acids. The CDR3 nucleotides read TGTGCCAGCGCTCCCCGGGATCTCTATAATTCACCCCTCCACTTT. Translated, it gives CASAPRDLYNSPLHF.

CDR3 DNA: TGTGCCAGCAGTTTGGGACAGGAGAACACCGGGGAGCTGTTTTTT. This gives the protein CASSLGQENTGELFF. V and J are TRBV28 and TRBJ2-2; 8 nucleotides match TRBD1. The CDR3 sequence is 15 residues long. J gave up 1 base and V 3 bases, and 1 base lay outside the gene matches. Germline assignment: CDR1 MDHEN and CDR2 SYDVKM.

Here the CDR3 reads CASSQDRENTEAFF. CDR3 DNA sequence: TGCGCCAGCAGCCAAGACAGGGAGAACACTGAAGCTTTCTTT. The rearrangement uses TRBV4-1 and TRBJ1-1; maybe TRBD1 (5 bases). Germline CDR1 MGHRA, CDR2 YSYEKL. Trimming stripped 0 bases from V and 1 base from J, with 6 bases between. CDR3 size: 14 residues.

The chain employs TRBV4-3 and TRBJ2-1, with D perhaps matching TRBD2 (5 bases). This CDR3 region has 15 residues. Germline assignment: CDR1 LGHNA and CDR2 YSLEER. V lost 1 base to trimming and J lost 0 bases, with 7 bases between them. The CDR3 sequence: CASSQVRGSYNEQFF. The CDR3 DNA sequence: TGCGCCAGCAGCCAAGTCCGGGGCTCCTACAATGAGCAGTTCTTC.